The clone carrying this T cell receptor beta chain showed up just once. Each CDR3 protein gets one entry after TCRdb re-called the 5' RACE reads with MiXCR. There are roughly 76,000 distinct CDR3 sequences in the sample; less than 15% occur only once, and around 3.8% lies in the top ten. The data originate from a study of early T cells in non-severe SARS-CoV-2 infection. The germline V gene encodes CDR1 SQVTM and CDR2 ANQGSEA. V was cut by 6 bases and J by 4 bases, with 18 bases left in between. This CDR3 spans 14 amino acids. Sample: whole blood. The chain carries TRBV29-1 and TRBJ2-5; D remains ambiguous. This receptor was obtained from an adult who was a healthcare worker with PCR-confirmed SARS-CoV-2 infection or an uninfected control (not recorded which). The CDR3 nucleotides are TGCAGCGTATCACCGGGCTCCCTTGGAGAGACCCAGTACTTC. This encodes CSVSPGSLGETQYF.